The 10 T cell receptor beta chains below all came from one sample that was sequenced in a study of PD-1 blockade in classical Hodgkin lymphoma. Method: immunoSEQ multiplex PCR; TCRdb's copy keeps in-frame clones and lacks some. The table includes approximately 7,400 clones, about 80% detected once. Time point reported: cycle 4 day 1 (C4D1), after about 6 weeks of nivolumab. With no exception, relapse followed autologous stem cell transplantation in all patients, and brentuximab vedotin exposure varied. This specimen was peripheral blood mononuclear cells (PBMCs), taken before the fourth cycle of nivolumab. These receptors originate from a human donor with classical Hodgkin lymphoma.

This clone turned up a few times. The chain uses TRBV7-9 and TRBJ1-1, with TRBD1 as a possible D gene (5 bases). Between the trimmed V and J ends, which lost 1 base and 1 base, there was a span of 22 bases. Germline loops: CDR1 SEHNR, CDR2 FQNEAQ (reference sequence). This CDR3 has 19 amino acids. The CDR3 DNA reads TGTGCCAGCAGCTTAGGGGGAAAAGTGATGGGGCGCCGGAACACTGAAGCTTTCTTT. It encodes CASSLGGKVMGRRNTEAFF.

The rearrangement joins TRBV27 to TRBJ2-1; 13 bases are a match to TRBD2. This CDR3 region has 16 residues. Looked up from germline, CDR1 is MNHEY and CDR2 is SMNVEV (reference sequence). J gave up 2 bases and V 5 bases, and 3 bases lay outside the gene matches. Written as DNA, the CDR3 is TGTGCCAGCAGTCAGGGGACTAGCGGGACCTACAATGAGCAGTTCTTC. Translation: CASSQGTSGTYNEQFF.

This clone was found once. V usage is TRBV19 and J usage is TRBJ2-3; 9 bases align to TRBD2. Germline-derived CDR1 and CDR2 are LNHDA and SQIVND (reference sequence). Trimming took 4 bases from V and 10 from J; bases not matched to a gene: 6. This CDR3 spans 13 amino acids. CDR3 nucleotide sequence: TGTGCCAGTAGTAGCGGGGGGGCCTGGTCGCAGTATTTT. Amino acids: CASSSGGAWSQYF.

This clone has a single count. V gene TRBV6-6 combines with J gene TRBJ2-7; 12 bases fit TRBD1. CDR1 and CDR2 from the germline V gene are MNHNY and SVGAGI (reference sequence). V shed 6 bases and J 1 base; nucleotides not matched to a gene: 4. The CDR3 covers 15 residues. The CDR3 DNA reads TGTGCCAGCAGCCAGGGACAGGGGGCATCCTACGAGCAGTACTTC. It yields the protein CASSQGQGASYEQYF.

V is TRBV2 and J is TRBJ2-1, with a weak D call TRBD2 (7 bases). The CDR3 sequence is 15 residues long. Germline V lookup: CDR1 SNHLY, CDR2 FYNNEI. V was cut by 7 bases and J by 2 bases, with 15 bases left in between. CDR3 nucleotides: TGTGCCAGCAACCCTGGGGGGGGCACCTACAATGAGCAGTTCTTC. Protein product: CASNPGGGTYNEQFF.

The chain is built from TRBV5-6 and TRBJ2-1, with D hard to call. Trimming shortened V by 2 bases and J by 8 bases, and 11 bases separated the two germline ends. Germline V lookup: CDR1 SGHDT, CDR2 YYEEEE. This CDR3 region has 13 residues. The CDR3 spells CASSFSAVYEQFF. For the CDR3, the DNA is TGTGCCAGCAGCTTTTCTGCCGTCTATGAGCAGTTCTTC. The full variable domain, in which reference TRBV5-6 and TRBJ2-1 provide the parts outside the CDR3, is DAGVTQSPTHLIKTRGQQVTLRCSPKSGHDTVSWYQQALGQGPQFIFQYYEEEERQRGNFPDRFSGHQFPNYSSELNVNALLLGDSALYLCASSFSAVYEQFFGPGTRLTVL.

This chain uses TRBV5-6 with TRBJ2-7; D is possibly TRBD1 or TRBD2 (5 bases each). The CDR3 has 16 residues. V dropped 0 bases and J dropped 2 bases, with 15 bases sitting between them. The V gene's germline CDR1 is SGHDT and CDR2 YYEEEE. CDR3: CASSLEGRRQTYEQYF. Written as DNA, the CDR3 is TGTGCCAGCAGCTTGGAGGGACGTCGGCAAACCTACGAGCAGTACTTC.

The V and J genes are TRBV29-1 and TRBJ2-5; 8 bases fit TRBD1. The CDR3 is 14 residues long. Germline-derived CDR1 and CDR2 are SQVTM and ANQGSEA. V gave up 5 bases and J gave up 1 base; unmatched junction bases: 6. CDR3 region: CSVRKGTGQETQYF. CDR3 DNA: TGCAGCGTTCGAAAAGGGACAGGCCAAGAGACCCAGTACTTC.

The chain is built from TRBV10-3 and TRBJ2-5; unclear D gene. The CDR3 runs 11 residues. V lost 6 bases, J lost 1 base, and 3 bases lay in between. The germline V gene has CDR1 ENHRY and CDR2 SYGVKD. The CDR3 DNA reads as TGTGCCATCAGCGGCCAAGAGACCCAGTACTTC. It encodes CAISGQETQYF.

The J gene is TRBJ1-2, the V gene TRBV28, with TRBD1 matching over 9 bases. The CDR3 covers 14 residues. Germline-derived CDR1 and CDR2 are MDHEN and SYDVKM. J lost 6 bases, V lost 3 bases, and 5 bases had no gene match. This CDR3 is CASSFDGTGNGYTF. The CDR3 DNA sequence: TGTGCCAGCAGTTTTGATGGGACAGGGAATGGCTACACCTTC.